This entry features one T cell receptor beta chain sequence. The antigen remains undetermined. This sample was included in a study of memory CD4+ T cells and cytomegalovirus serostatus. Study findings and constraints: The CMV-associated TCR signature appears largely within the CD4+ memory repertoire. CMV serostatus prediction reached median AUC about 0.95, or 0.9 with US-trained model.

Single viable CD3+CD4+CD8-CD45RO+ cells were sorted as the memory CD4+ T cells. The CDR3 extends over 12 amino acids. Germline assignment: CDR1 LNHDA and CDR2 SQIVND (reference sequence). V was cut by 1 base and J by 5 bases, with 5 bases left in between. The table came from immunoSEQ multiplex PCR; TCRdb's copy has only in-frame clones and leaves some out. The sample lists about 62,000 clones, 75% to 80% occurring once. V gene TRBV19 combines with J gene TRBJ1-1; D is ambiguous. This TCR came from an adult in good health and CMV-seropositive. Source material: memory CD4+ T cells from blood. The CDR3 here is CASSIGQTEAFF. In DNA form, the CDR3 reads TGTGCCAGTAGTATAGGACAAACTGAAGCTTTCTTT.